The 9 T cell receptor beta chains below come from one sample, sequenced in a study of control samples from healthy donors and cancer patients. Data came from immunoSEQ multiplex PCR; TCRdb stores just in-frame clones and leaves some out. The sample lists a few hundred thousand clones, 90% occurring once. Sequencing was carried out using PBMCs. These receptors were obtained from a man aged 35-49 years with head and neck cancer.

The V gene is TRBV20-1, the J gene TRBJ2-7; 8 bases line up with TRBD1. The CDR3 spans 14 residues. The V and J ends lost 3 bases and 3 bases, in that order; junction bases with no gene match: 7. Germline V gene sequence: CDR1 DFQATT, CDR2 SNEGSKA (reference sequence). The CDR3 loop is CSASRDRRLYEQYF. For the CDR3, the DNA is TGCAGTGCTAGTAGGGACAGGAGACTCTACGAGCAGTACTTC.

The CDR3 sequence is CASSPGGGLSANYGYTF. DNA for the CDR3: TGTGCCAGCAGCCCCGGGGGGGGCCTTTCAGCTAACTATGGCTACACCTTC. V and J are TRBV5-6 and TRBJ1-2; possible D gene TRBD1, 6 bases. The CDR3 totals 17 residues. The V and J ends lost 4 bases and 0 bases respectively, with 19 bases between them. Germline CDR1 and CDR2: SGHDT and YYEEEE.

The chain couples TRBV6-5 to TRBJ2-3; 15 bases map to TRBD2. The V segment lost 2 bases and the J segment 8 bases; nucleotides outside the gene matches: 5. There are 16 residues in the CDR3. From germline, CDR1 is MNHEY and CDR2 SVGAGI. The CDR3 loop is CASSYGLAGGEGTQYF. CDR3 sequence (DNA): TGTGCCAGCAGTTACGGACTAGCGGGGGGGGAAGGTACGCAGTATTTT.

Here the CDR3 DNA reads TGTGCCAGCAGCTTAGGGGGGACAGAAAATGAAAAACTGTTTTTT. As protein: CASSLGGTENEKLFF. V usage is TRBV7-2 and J usage is TRBJ1-4; 7 positions agree with TRBD1. Trimming cost V 1 base and J 5 bases; bases outside gene matches: 4. This CDR3 has 15 amino acids. Germline V gene lookup returns CDR1 SGHTA and CDR2 FQGNSA.

The V and J genes are TRBV10-3 and TRBJ1-5; 8 positions match TRBD1. Germline CDR1 and CDR2: ENHRY and SYGVKD. The J segment lost 5 bases and the V segment lost 0 bases, leaving 3 bases of the junction unmatched. The CDR3 is made up of 15 amino acids. CDR3 in amino acids: CAISESAGGDQPQHF. In nucleotides, the CDR3 is TGTGCCATCAGTGAGTCAGCAGGGGGCGATCAGCCCCAGCATTTT.

The chain combines TRBV2 with TRBJ2-2; TRBD1 agrees at 8 bases. Germline values: CDR1 SNHLY, CDR2 FYNNEI. The CDR3 is made up of 16 amino acids. With V trimmed by 5 bases and J by 2 bases, 7 bases remained unmatched. Here the CDR3 reads CASSQQGVINTGELFF. In DNA form, the CDR3 reads TGTGCCAGCAGTCAACAGGGGGTAATCAACACCGGGGAGCTGTTTTTT.

The V call is TRBV5-8, the J call TRBJ2-5, with D possibly TRBD1 on 6 matching bases. There are 13 residues in the CDR3. In germline, CDR1 is SGHTS, CDR2 YDEGEE. V dropped 2 bases and J dropped 5 bases, with 10 bases sitting between them. As DNA, the CDR3 is TGTGCCAGCAGCTTTAGCCAGGGGGAGACCCAGTACTTC. Translating it yields CASSFSQGETQYF.

The chain has TRBV7-2 and TRBJ1-1, with D hard to call. The CDR3 is 13 amino acids. Looked up from germline, CDR1 is SGHTA and CDR2 is FQGNSA. Trimming left V 6 bases short and J 1 base short, with 9 bases between. CDR3 sequence: CASSPLRNTEAFF. The CDR3 coding sequence is TGTGCCAGCAGTCCTCTTAGGAACACTGAAGCTTTCTTT. Together with reference TRBV7-2 and TRBJ1-1, the CDR3 gives the full variable domain: GAGVSQSPSNKVTEKGKDVELRCDPISGHTALYWYRQSLGQGLEFLIYFQGNSAPDKSGLPSDRFSAERTGGSVSTLTIQRTQQEDSAVYLCASSPLRNTEAFFGQGTRLTVV.

This clone was seen once. The chain has TRBV19 and TRBJ1-4; 7 nucleotides align to TRBD1. Trimming took 9 bases from V and 5 from J; bases not matched to a gene: 6. The length of the CDR3 is 13 residues. The V gene's germline CDR1 is LNHDA and CDR2 SQIVND (reference sequence). Here the CDR3 reads CASNRGQNEKLFF. CDR3 in DNA: TGTGCCAGCAACAGGGGCCAGAATGAAAAACTGTTTTTT. The variable domain in full, completed from reference TRBV19 and TRBJ1-4, reads DGGITQSPKYLFRKEGQNVTLSCEQNLNHDAMYWYRQDPGQGLRLIYYSQIVNDFQKGDIAEGYSVSREKKESFPLTVTSAQKNPTAFYLCASNRGQNEKLFFGSGTQLSVL.